The source of this TCR beta chain is a study of early T cells in non-severe SARS-CoV-2 infection. Attachment of unique molecular identifiers to individual cDNA molecules was performed. TCRdb reanalysed the 5' RACE reads using MiXCR and keeps one entry per CDR3 protein. The data contain just under 45,000 distinct CDR3 sequences, 11% of them singletons. There are a few counts of this clonotype. CDR3 length: 15 residues. V dropped 2 bases and J dropped 8; count of bases not matched to a gene: 6. Germline lookup yields CDR1 SGHVS and CDR2 FNYEAQ. Sequenced: whole blood. The chain uses TRBV7-6 and TRBJ1-1; 12 bases are shared with TRBD1. The sequence was collected from an adult who was a healthcare worker with PCR-confirmed SARS-CoV-2 infection or an uninfected control (not recorded which). CDR3 nucleotide sequence: TGTGCCAGCAGCTTAACCCCCGGGACAGGGGGCGAAGCTTTCTTT. This sequence encodes CASSLTPGTGGEAFF. Based on the CDR3 plus reference TRBV7-6 and TRBJ1-1, the full variable domain is GAGVSQSPRYKVTKRGQDVALRCDPISGHVSLYWYRQALGQGPEFLTYFNYEAQQDKSGLPNDRFSAERPEGSISTLTIQRTEQRDSAMYRCASSLTPGTGGEAFFGQGTRLTVV.